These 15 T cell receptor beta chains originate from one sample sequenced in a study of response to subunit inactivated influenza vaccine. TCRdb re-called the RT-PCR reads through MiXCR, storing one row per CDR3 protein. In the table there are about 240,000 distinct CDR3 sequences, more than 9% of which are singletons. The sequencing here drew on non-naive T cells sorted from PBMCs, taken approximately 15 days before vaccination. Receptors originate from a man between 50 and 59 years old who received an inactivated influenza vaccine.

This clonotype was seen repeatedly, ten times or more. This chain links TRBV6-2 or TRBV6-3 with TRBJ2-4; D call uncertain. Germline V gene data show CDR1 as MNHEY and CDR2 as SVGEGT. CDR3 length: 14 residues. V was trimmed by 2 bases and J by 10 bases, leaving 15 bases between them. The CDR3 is CASSYGDVQRIQYF. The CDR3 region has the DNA TGTGCCAGCAGTTACGGCGACGTTCAACGGATTCAGTACTTC.

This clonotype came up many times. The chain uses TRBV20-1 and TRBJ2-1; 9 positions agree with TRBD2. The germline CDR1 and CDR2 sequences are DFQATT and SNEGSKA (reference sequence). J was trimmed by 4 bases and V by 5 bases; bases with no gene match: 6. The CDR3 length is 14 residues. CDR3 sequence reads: CSAPGTSSYNEQFF. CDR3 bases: TGCAGTGCTCCCGGGACTAGCAGTTACAATGAGCAGTTCTTC.

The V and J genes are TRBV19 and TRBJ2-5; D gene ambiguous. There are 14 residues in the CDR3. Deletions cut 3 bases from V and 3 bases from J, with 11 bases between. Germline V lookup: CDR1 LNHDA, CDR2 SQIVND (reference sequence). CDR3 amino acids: CASSILGMEETQYF. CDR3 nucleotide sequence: TGTGCCAGTAGTATTCTGGGGATGGAAGAGACCCAGTACTTC. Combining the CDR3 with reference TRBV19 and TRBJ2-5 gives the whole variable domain DGGITQSPKYLFRKEGQNVTLSCEQNLNHDAMYWYRQDPGQGLRLIYYSQIVNDFQKGDIAEGYSVSREKKESFPLTVTSAQKNPTAFYLCASSILGMEETQYFGPGTRLLVL.

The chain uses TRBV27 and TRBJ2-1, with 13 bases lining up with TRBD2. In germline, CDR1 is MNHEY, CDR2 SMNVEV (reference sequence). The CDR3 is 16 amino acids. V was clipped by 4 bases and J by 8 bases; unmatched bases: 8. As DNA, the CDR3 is TGTGCCAGCAGTTCCCTACTAGCGGGGGGGTGGGATGAGCAGTTCTTC. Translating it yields CASSSLLAGGWDEQFF.

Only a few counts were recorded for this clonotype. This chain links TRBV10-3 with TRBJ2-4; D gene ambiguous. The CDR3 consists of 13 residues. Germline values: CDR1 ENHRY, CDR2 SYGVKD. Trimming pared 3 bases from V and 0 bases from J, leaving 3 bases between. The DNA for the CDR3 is TGTGCCATCAGTGATGGAGCCAAAAACATTCAGTACTTC. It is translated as CAISDGAKNIQYF.

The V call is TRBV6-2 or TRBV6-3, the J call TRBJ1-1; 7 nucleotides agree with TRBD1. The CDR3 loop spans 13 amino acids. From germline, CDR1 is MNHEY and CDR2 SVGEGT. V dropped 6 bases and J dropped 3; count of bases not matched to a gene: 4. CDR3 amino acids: CASRRQGDTEAFF. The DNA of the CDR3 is TGTGCCAGCAGACGACAGGGTGACACTGAAGCTTTCTTT.

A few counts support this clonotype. CDR3 amino acids: CASSPPTLQETQYF. Written as DNA, the CDR3 is TGTGCCAGCTCACCACCAACCCTACAAGAGACCCAGTACTTC. The chain carries TRBV18 and TRBJ2-5; D call uncertain. The length of the CDR3 is 14 residues. CDR1 is KGHSH, CDR2 LQKENI, per germline. The V gene lost 0 bases and the J gene lost 2 bases, with 7 bases spanning the gap.

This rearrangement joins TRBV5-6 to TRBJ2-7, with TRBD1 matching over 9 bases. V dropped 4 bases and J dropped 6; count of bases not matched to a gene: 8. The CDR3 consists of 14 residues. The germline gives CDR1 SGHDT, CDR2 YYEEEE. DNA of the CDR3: TGTGCCAGCAGCCTGCGGGACAGGGTGGGCGAGCAGTACTTC. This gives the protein CASSLRDRVGEQYF. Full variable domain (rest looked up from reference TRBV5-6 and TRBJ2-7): DAGVTQSPTHLIKTRGQQVTLRCSPKSGHDTVSWYQQALGQGPQFIFQYYEEEERQRGNFPDRFSGHQFPNYSSELNVNALLLGDSALYLCASSLRDRVGEQYFGPGTRLTVT.

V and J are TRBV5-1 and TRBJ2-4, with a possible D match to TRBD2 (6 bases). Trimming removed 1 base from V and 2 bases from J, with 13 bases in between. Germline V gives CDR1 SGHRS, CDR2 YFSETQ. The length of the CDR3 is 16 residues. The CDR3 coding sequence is TGCGCCAGCAGCTTGCAGGAGGGTCACTCCAAAAACATTCAGTACTTC. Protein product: CASSLQEGHSKNIQYF.

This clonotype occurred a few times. CDR3 sequence reads: CSVGGVGYRTDTQYF. Written as DNA, the CDR3 is TGCAGCGTTGGGGGGGTGGGATACCGCACAGATACGCAGTATTTT. The V and J genes are TRBV29-1 and TRBJ2-3; D is possibly TRBD2 (6 bases). The CDR3 length is 15 residues. Germline V gives CDR1 SQVTM, CDR2 ANQGSEA. Trimming shortened V by 4 bases and J by 1 base, and 15 bases separated the two germline ends.

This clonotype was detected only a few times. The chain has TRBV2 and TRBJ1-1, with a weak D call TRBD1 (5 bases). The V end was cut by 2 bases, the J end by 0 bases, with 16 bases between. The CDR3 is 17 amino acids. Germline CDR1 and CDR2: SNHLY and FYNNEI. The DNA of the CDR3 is TGTGCCAGCAGTGAAAGGGTGGGGGGTCGACTGAACACTGAAGCTTTCTTT. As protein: CASSERVGGRLNTEAFF.

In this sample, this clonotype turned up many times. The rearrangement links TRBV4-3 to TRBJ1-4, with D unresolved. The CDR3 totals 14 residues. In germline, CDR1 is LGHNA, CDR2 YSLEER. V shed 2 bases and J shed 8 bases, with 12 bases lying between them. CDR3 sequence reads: CASSQNLSREKLFF. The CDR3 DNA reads TGCGCCAGCAGCCAAAATCTCAGTCGGGAAAAACTGTTTTTT.

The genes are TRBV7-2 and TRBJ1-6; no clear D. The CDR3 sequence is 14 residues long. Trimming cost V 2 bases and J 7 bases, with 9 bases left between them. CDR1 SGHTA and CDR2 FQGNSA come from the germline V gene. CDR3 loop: CASSLWVPNSPLHF. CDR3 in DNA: TGTGCCAGCAGCTTATGGGTGCCCAATTCACCCCTCCACTTT.

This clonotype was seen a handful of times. CDR3: CASIGAGDEQFF. CDR3 nucleotides: TGTGCCAGCATCGGAGCGGGAGATGAGCAGTTCTTC. The V and J genes are TRBV6-6 and TRBJ2-1, with TRBD2 matching over 8 bases. The trim removed 7 bases at V and 8 bases at J, leaving 4 bases unmatched. The CDR3 consists of 12 residues. Germline loops: CDR1 MNHNY, CDR2 SVGAGI (reference sequence).

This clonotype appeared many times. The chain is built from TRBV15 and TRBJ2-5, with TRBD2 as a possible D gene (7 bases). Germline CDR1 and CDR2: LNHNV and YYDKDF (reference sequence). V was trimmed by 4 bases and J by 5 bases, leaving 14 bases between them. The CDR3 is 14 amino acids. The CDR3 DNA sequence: TGTGCCACCAGCACCGTAGGGGGGGGGGAGACCCAGTACTTC. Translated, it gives CATSTVGGGETQYF.